This TCR beta chain was observed in a study of blood T cell repertoires in COVID-19. The data were produced by immunoSEQ multiplex PCR, yet TCRdb's version contains in-frame clones alone and is incomplete. The data contain fewer than 80,000 clones, about nine tenths of them singletons. Per germline, CDR1 SGHDN and CDR2 FVKESK. The CDR3 covers 16 residues. V was shortened by 1 base and J by 1 base, with 10 bases between the two germline ends. Sequenced sample: peripheral blood. The TCR originated in a human donor in a cohort sampled during active COVID-19. The J gene is TRBJ1-4, the V gene TRBV14; maybe TRBD1 (5 bases). This chain's CDR3 is CASSQVYGGTNEKLFF. The CDR3 region has the DNA TGTGCCAGCAGCCAAGTGTACGGGGGAACTAATGAAAAACTGTTTTTT.